The sequence of this T cell receptor (beta chain) was determined in a study of Ad26.COV2.S vaccination and SARS-CoV-2 variants. About the research overall: A COV1001 Ad26.COV2.S trial-arm participant provided the sample. Ad26.COV2.S given intramuscularly, once or twice 56 days apart.

Generated by immunoSEQ multiplex PCR, the TCRdb table keeps only in-frame clones and is missing some. The sample holds about 680,000 clones, roughly nine tenths seen once. This clone came up a few times. Its antigen is not known. V was cut by 1 base and J by 4 bases, with 7 bases left in between. CDR3 length: 14 amino acids. Germline V gives CDR1 SEHNR, CDR2 FQNEAQ (reference sequence). As to treatment: 15 to 20 received Ad26.COV2.S at low or high dose, single or two shots; about 5 received placebo; per-sample allocation not given. Following the first vaccine or placebo injection, samples were taken on day 63. Aged 18-55 years, donor was enrolled in Boston in about 2020. Study-level results: Non-spike TCR breadth did not differ much between vaccine and placebo recipients.

The chain carries TRBV7-9 and TRBJ2-2; D gene unclear. The sequencing used peripheral blood, collected in a trial of Ad26.COV2.S vaccine versus placebo. This TCR derives from a person aged 18-60 years who received the Ad26.COV2.S COVID-19 vaccine or a placebo. The CDR3: CASSLGQATGELFF. DNA of the CDR3: TGTGCCAGCAGCTTAGGGCAGGCCACCGGGGAGCTGTTTTTT. Filled out from reference TRBV7-9 and TRBJ2-2, the complete variable domain reads DTGVSQNPRHKITKRGQNVTFRCDPISEHNRLYWYRQTLGQGPEFLTYFQNEAQLEKSRLLSDRFSAERPKGSFSTLEIQRTEQGDSAMYLCASSLGQATGELFFGEGSRLTVL.